The entry below describes one T cell receptor (beta chain). Its antigen has not been determined. No quality values exist for individual bases; no much larger clone is one base distant. Samples from volunteer blood donors who had recovered from COVID-19 were contributed by a second Seattle source. Collaborating institutions collected whole blood in K2EDTA tubes following their own protocols. Collaborator samples were shipped for TCRbeta analysis as frozen whole blood, isolated PBMCs, or DNA extracted from either sample type. The sample belongs to a study of blood T cell repertoires in COVID-19 (dated by TCRdb to 2020 to 2022). Study-wide context: Collaborator samples came from the United States, Italy and Spain and covered acute and convalescent phases of COVID-19. The prospective study material was composed of cDNA or gDNA derived from T cells, B-cell-depleted T cells, or PBMCs. Deeply sampled blood TCRbeta repertoires from subjects exposed to, actively infected with, or recovered from COVID-19 were included in the dataset. A freely available public database, intended as a resource for researchers studying the immune response to SARS-CoV-2, is where the repertoires were released. Samples came from the ongoing ImmuneRACE study (first 160 participants) plus 1,254 subjects from 6 global collaborators. The sample metadata nearly always contained a de-identified subject ID, COVID-19 status, age in years and sex. HLA class I and class II types, where available, came from metadata supplied by the sample provider rather than from assay-based typing.

Beyond this particular receptor, the publication reports: The amount of clinical and demographic metadata varied by source and participant and was provided uncurated.

The germline V gene (reference sequence) supplies CDR1 SEHNR and CDR2 FQNEAQ. Cut back by 7 bases and 8 bases, the V and J ends lie 26 bases apart. Measured from the cysteine to the phenylalanine, the CDR3 is 16 residues long. The DNA shown is the 48-base CDR3, in frame from base 1. The immunoSEQ Assay, a bias-controlled multiplex PCR, was used to amplify TCRbeta CDR3 regions from genomic DNA. The published analysis was carried out like this. The number of nucleated cells in each sample was estimated from the amplification of reference gene primers within the assay. To quantify the absolute abundance of each unique TCRbeta CDR3 rearrangement, sequence reads were collapsed and filtered. For each sample, productive Simpson clonality was calculated as the square root of Simpson's diversity index over productive rearrangements. The clones in this table, taken by TCRdb from immuneACCESS, are in-frame only. Not every clone is retained; where verified, under half of the shortfall comes from an unresolved V gene, and the cause of the rest is unknown. D and trimming come from the DNA, and the V and J calls and clone size come from that table. Recorded for this sample are 250,000 to 300,000 clones; approximately 90% of them occurred a single time. The ten most abundant clones make up roughly 2.4% of the sample.

This sequence originates from a woman aged 45-65 years who had recovered from COVID-19. Sequencing was done on a sample of peripheral blood. The rearranged chain carries TRBV7-9 and TRBJ1-2; the D gene is possibly TRBD1, with 6 bases matching. The DNA sequence is given as TGTGCCAGCACCCCAGGTTGGGGGGGCGGACTAGGAGGCTACACCTTC. Its protein product is CASTPGWGGGLGGYTF.